This paragraph covers one T cell receptor (beta chain) sequence. This clonotype was observed at least ten times. Its antigen is not yet known. Per-base quality was not reported, and no clone a single base away is much larger than it. This entry comes from a study of T cells in Graves' hyperthyroidism and ophthalmopathy (dated by TCRdb to between 2019 and 2020). Study-wide context: Peripheral blood samples were taken at initial diagnosis, before any treatment was given. The paper reports TCR Vbeta CDR3 sequencing of approximately 140 peripheral blood samples: 43 ophthalmopathy, roughly 74 hyperthyroidism and around 17 progressor patients. An independent validation cohort of fewer than 20 hyperthyroidism patients and more than 15 patients who later progressed to ophthalmopathy tested prospective prediction of ophthalmopathy. In roughly six Graves' hyperthyroidism patients, the study also compared T-cell repertoires from thyroid tissue with T-cell repertoires from blood. To identify TCR V-J signatures that set the groups apart, the researchers used a discovery cohort of 90 to 100 patients, made up of roughly 45 with Graves' ophthalmopathy and some 58 with stable Graves' hyperthyroidism. The 100 discovery patients were randomly split 7:3 into training and test sets. Following sampling, methimazole starting at 30 mg daily was given to hyperthyroidism patients, and high-dose intravenous methylprednisolone was given to ophthalmopathy patients.

Hyperthyroidism patients were aged 18 to 65 years and newly diagnosed, with disease duration of less than 2 months. Patients with uncontrolled infections, other autoimmune diseases, pregnancy or lactation were excluded. Diagnoses relied on clinical symptoms, serum thyroxine and TRAb, thyroid ultrasound and orbital computed tomography. Blood from progressor patients was collected at the time of first diagnosis with hyperthyroidism, before any ophthalmopathy symptoms had appeared. Ficoll-Paque density gradient centrifugation was used to isolate PBMCs from around 10 ml of fresh peripheral blood. Progressor patients were defined as those initially diagnosed with Graves' hyperthyroidism in whom ophthalmopathy developed during follow-up. Trizol reagent was used to extract total RNA, and RNA quality was then checked on an Agilent 2100 Bioanalyzer. The CDR3 covers 17 residues, taking in both the cysteine and the phenylalanine. This entry keeps only the CDR3 DNA: 51 bases, framed from base 1. From V the trimming removes 3 bases and from J it removes 0 bases, while the gene matches leave 4 bases of the junction unaccounted for. The germline V gene specifies KGHDR as CDR1 and SFDVKD as CDR2.

The TCR beta CDR3 regions were amplified from RNA transcripts. A first-round RT-PCR of the TCR CDR3 used the HTBI primer set with the Qiagen OneStep RT-PCR kit. A second multiplex PCR round built the libraries, followed by size selection and purification. The libraries were sequenced on an Illumina HiSeq2000 using paired-end 100 bp reads. As for the authors' bioinformatics: Raw data were processed with SOAPnuke, discarding reads with adapters, uncalled bases, mean Phred below 15, or no exact constant-primer or identifier match. COPE v1.2.5 was used to merge the high-quality paired reads, and each unique nucleotide sequence was defined as a clonotype. MiTCR v1.1 was used to align the clonotypes against IMGT TRBV, TRBD and TRBJ reference segments. Analysis was restricted to V-J combinations with a frequency above 0.0001, which covered roughly 99% of repertoires. A TCS score was defined as the ratio between F50 (clonal expansion) and ExV (chaos), using BLOSUM62-based TCRdist between CDR3 peptides within each V-J. Welch's t-statistics and random forest reduced 450 to 600 V-J features to around 14, which were used in a naive Bayes classifier (R e1071). TCRdb's own reprocessing of the public reads used fastp at Q25 and MiXCR and kept productive beta chains. A single entry per CDR3 protein holds the most common genes and DNA from its merged rows. For this entry, the V and J calls and clone size follow TCRdb and not the study's own pipeline. The sample table lists around 260,000 distinct CDR3 sequences, 25% of them with a count of one. Of the sample, about a quarter falls within the top ten clones.

What the authors observed across the whole study: No statistical method was used to set the sample size in advance, and investigators knew the group allocation. Most expanded thyroid clonotypes (frequency above 0.001) were also found in blood, which suggests that blood repertoires may mirror thyroid immune responses. Ophthalmopathy was separated from stable hyperthyroidism by a 13 V-J signature model, with 85% to 90% sensitivity and roughly 81% specificity obtained in cross-validation and 80%/75% obtained in testing. In validation, the model predicted progression to ophthalmopathy a median of around six months before onset, with roughly 68% sensitivity and nearly 75% specificity.

The sequence derives from a man in his forties with Graves' hyperthyroidism that later progressed to Graves' ophthalmopathy. The V and J genes are TRBV24-1 and TRBJ2-6; 7 bases in the middle match TRBD2. Material: blood. The encoded CDR3 is CATSDPGGGSGANVLTF. The DNA sequence reads TGTGCCACCAGTGATCCTGGCGGGGGCTCTGGGGCCAACGTCCTGACTTTC.